Shown below are 12 T cell receptor beta chains from a single sample sequenced in a study of T-cell reconstitution after alpha-beta-depleted transplantation in children. Unique molecular identifiers were used to barcode this TCRbeta library. Via MiXCR, TCRdb re-called the PCR reads, giving one row per CDR3 protein. The data contain around 240,000 distinct CDR3 sequences, about 9.6% of them singletons. The sample was PBMCs from the stem cell graft donor, taken from the stem cell graft. The receptors here all came from a human donor who donated a stem cell graft to a child with SCID.

This clonotype has only a few counts. V is TRBV20-1 and J is TRBJ2-1; the match to TRBD1 covers 8 bases. V was clipped by 3 bases and J by 10 bases; unmatched bases: 14. The germline V gene encodes CDR1 DFQATT and CDR2 SNEGSKA (reference sequence). The CDR3 sequence is 15 residues long. Here the CDR3 DNA reads TGCAGTGCTAGGCCCGGAGGACAGGGTGGCGGCGAGCAGTTCTTC. Translation gives CSARPGGQGGGEQFF.

This clonotype was seen repeatedly, ten times or more. This rearrangement joins TRBV20-1 to TRBJ2-7; a weak D match, TRBD1 (6 bases). Germline CDR1 is DFQATT and CDR2 is SNEGSKA (reference sequence). The V gene lost 1 base and the J gene lost 3 bases, with 22 bases spanning the gap. This CDR3 region has 17 residues. CDR3 amino acids: CSARVGADSLRYYEQYF. The CDR3 DNA follows: TGCAGTGCTAGAGTTGGTGCGGACAGCCTTAGGTACTACGAGCAGTACTTC.

This clonotype came up many times. V is TRBV12-3 or TRBV12-4 and J is TRBJ2-5; no clear D. The CDR3 is made up of 13 amino acids. The V end was cut by 10 bases, the J end by 5 bases, with 17 bases between. The CDR3 loop is CATCLNQKETQYF. The CDR3 DNA sequence: TGTGCCACCTGTCTAAATCAGAAGGAGACCCAGTACTTC.

This clonotype was counted at least ten times. This sequence joins TRBV20-1 and TRBJ2-3; 7 positions agree with TRBD1. The J segment lost 2 bases and the V segment lost 3 bases, leaving 8 bases of the junction unmatched. Per germline, CDR1 DFQATT and CDR2 SNEGSKA (reference sequence). This CDR3 region has 15 residues. CDR3 amino acids: CSARRGTAYTDTQYF. CDR3 sequence (DNA): TGCAGTGCTAGGAGGGGGACAGCATACACAGATACGCAGTATTTT.

This clonotype was seen many times. The chain employs TRBV7-2 and TRBJ1-4, with D perhaps TRBD1 (6 bases). This CDR3 comprises 13 residues. V lost 3 bases and J 12 bases, leaving 14 bases between the germline ends. Germline lookup yields CDR1 SGHTA and CDR2 FQGNSA. This CDR3 reads CASSLDRDLELFF. The DNA for the CDR3 is TGTGCCAGCAGCTTGGACAGAGATCTTGAACTGTTTTTT. Variable domain in full (rest from reference TRBV7-2 and TRBJ1-4): GAGVSQSPSNKVTEKGKDVELRCDPISGHTALYWYRQSLGQGLEFLIYFQGNSAPDKSGLPSDRFSAERTGGSVSTLTIQRTQQEDSAVYLCASSLDRDLELFFGSGTQLSVL.

The rearrangement uses TRBV7-2 and TRBJ1-1, with D possibly TRBD1 on 6 matching bases. V was cut by 2 bases and J by 6 bases, with 13 bases left in between. There are 14 residues in the CDR3. Germline CDR1 and CDR2: SGHTA and FQGNSA. The CDR3 loop is CASSLSVQGSEAFF. Here the CDR3 DNA reads TGTGCCAGCAGCTTAAGTGTACAGGGCTCTGAAGCTTTCTTT. Full variable domain (rest looked up from reference TRBV7-2 and TRBJ1-1): GAGVSQSPSNKVTEKGKDVELRCDPISGHTALYWYRQSLGQGLEFLIYFQGNSAPDKSGLPSDRFSAERTGGSVSTLTIQRTQQEDSAVYLCASSLSVQGSEAFFGQGTRLTVV.

Many counts were recorded for this clonotype. The chain recombines TRBV2 with TRBJ1-1; TRBD1 might be the D (6 bases). V was trimmed by 6 bases and J by 1 base, leaving 12 bases between them. The germline V gene has CDR1 SNHLY and CDR2 FYNNEI. The CDR3 extends over 14 amino acids. CDR3 amino acids: CASSRLGQNTEAFF. The CDR3 DNA is TGTGCCAGCAGCCGCTTGGGACAGAACACTGAAGCTTTCTTT.

This clonotype has at least ten counts. The rearrangement uses TRBV7-3 and TRBJ2-1; 9 nucleotides match TRBD1. Germline V gene lookup returns CDR1 SGHTA and CDR2 FQGTGA. The CDR3 is 16 amino acids. The V gene end was trimmed by 6 bases and the J gene end by 1 base; junction bases not matched to a gene: 7. CDR3 nucleotide sequence: TGTGCCAGCAGTCAAAGCGGGACAGGGTCCTACAATGAGCAGTTCTTC. Its translation is CASSQSGTGSYNEQFF.

This rearrangement joins TRBV3-1 to TRBJ2-6; 9 bases are shared with TRBD1. The germline CDR1 and CDR2 sequences are LGHDT and YNNKEL (reference sequence). This CDR3 comprises 19 residues. For the CDR3, the DNA is TGTACCTGCAGCCACATGTACGGGACAGGGAGTTCTGGGGCCAACGTCCTGACTTTC. Protein sequence: CTCSHMYGTGSSGANVLTF.

This clonotype was seen only a few times. The genes are TRBV29-1 and TRBJ2-3; 11 bases match TRBD2. V gave up 1 base and J gave up 4 bases; unmatched junction bases: 10. The germline CDR1 and CDR2 sequences are SQVTM and ANQGSEA. This CDR3 is built from 17 residues. In nucleotides, the CDR3 is TGCAGCGTTGAAGGAACGGGTAGCGGGGGGGCTCCAGATACGCAGTATTTT. The encoded protein is CSVEGTGSGGAPDTQYF.

This clonotype was seen ten or more times. This chain uses TRBV12-3 or TRBV12-4 with TRBJ1-2; TRBD1 might be the D (5 bases). This CDR3 has 13 amino acids. The V gene lost 6 bases and the J gene lost 1 base, with 9 bases spanning the gap. CDR3 DNA sequence: TGTGCCAGCAGGCCAGACAGTAACTATGGCTACACCTTC. It yields the protein CASRPDSNYGYTF.

This clonotype was recorded many times. DNA for the CDR3: TGTGCCAGCAGTGAACAGGGGGACACCGGGGAGCTGTTTTTT. Encoded protein: CASSEQGDTGELFF. The chain links TRBV2 to TRBJ2-2; 7 nucleotides align to TRBD1. The germline gives CDR1 SNHLY, CDR2 FYNNEI. The CDR3 has 14 amino acids. Unmatched junction bases numbered 0, after V lost 2 bases and J lost 3 bases.